The 26 T cell receptor beta chains listed next were all sequenced from one sample in a study of shared clonotypes between healthy human individuals. CD8 cells classed as naive were CD45RO-negative and positively selected for CCR7, excluding terminally differentiated effector memory CD45RA+ cells. Only in-frame clones appear in the TCRdb table, and some are missing; sequencing was by immunoSEQ multiplex PCR. The table includes hundreds of thousands of clones, roughly nine tenths detected once. The material sequenced was naive CD8+ T cells sorted from blood. These receptors were collected from a man aged 30 to 39 in good health.

The CDR3 nucleotides are TGTGCCAGCAGTTTAGAAGGAGGGGGCTCCTACGAGCAGTACTTC. Protein product: CASSLEGGGSYEQYF. V and J are TRBV27 and TRBJ2-7, with D perhaps matching TRBD1 or TRBD2 (6 bases each). This CDR3 has 15 amino acids. V was shortened by 2 bases and J by 0 bases, with 11 bases between the two germline ends. Germline CDR1 MNHEY, CDR2 SMNVEV (reference sequence).

The chain employs TRBV7-6 and TRBJ1-1, with D possibly matching TRBD1 (5 bases). Trimming pared 2 bases from V and 0 bases from J, leaving 19 bases between. Germline assignment: CDR1 SGHVS and CDR2 FNYEAQ. The CDR3 runs to 18 residues. In DNA form, the CDR3 reads TGTGCCAGCAGCTTATTAGTCCCCCAGGGAACTATGAACACTGAAGCTTTCTTT. This translates into CASSLLVPQGTMNTEAFF.

The chain employs TRBV21-1 and TRBJ1-4; TRBD1 reflects the table's D call only, with no check against the DNA. TRBV21-1 is labeled a pseudogene. The CDR3 runs 15 residues. The CDR3 region is CASPETGPYNEKLFF. The DNA for the CDR3 is TGTGCCAGCCCGGAGACAGGGCCCTATAATGAAAAACTGTTTTTT.

This chain uses TRBV6-6 with TRBJ2-3, with TRBD1 as a possible D gene (6 bases). V was shortened by 6 bases and J by 2 bases, with 9 bases between the two germline ends. The germline V gene has CDR1 MNHNY and CDR2 SVGAGI (reference sequence). This CDR3 is built from 13 residues. The CDR3 reads CASRDRFTDTQYF. CDR3 DNA sequence: TGTGCCAGCAGGGACAGATTCACAGATACGCAGTATTTT.

The V and J genes are TRBV9 and TRBJ2-1; either TRBD1 or TRBD2 may supply D (5 bases each). Trimming cost V 0 bases and J 7 bases, with 14 bases left between them. The CDR3 runs 15 residues. Per the germline V gene, CDR1 is SGDLS and CDR2 is YYNGEE. The CDR3 DNA is TGTGCCAGCAGCGTAGGGGTGGGAGAGGGGAATGAGCAGTTCTTC. Translating gives CASSVGVGEGNEQFF.

J is TRBJ1-3 and V is TRBV7-2; the D is unclear. The CDR3 is 15 amino acids. Per germline, CDR1 SGHTA and CDR2 FQGNSA. Trimming removed 3 bases at V and 0 bases at J, with 9 bases between. CDR3 amino acids: CASSFSLSSGNTIYF. The CDR3 DNA is TGTGCCAGCAGCTTCTCCCTGAGCTCTGGAAACACCATATATTTT.

The chain carries TRBV10-2 and TRBJ2-7; D possibly corresponds to TRBD2 (6 bases). CDR3 length: 13 residues. The V gene lost 6 bases and the J gene lost 3 bases, with 12 bases spanning the gap. The germline V gene encodes CDR1 WSHSY and CDR2 SAAADI. Here the CDR3 DNA reads TGCGCCAGCAGCCACGGGACTTACTACGAGCAGTACTTC. Translated: CASSHGTYYEQYF.

The chain couples TRBV5-4 to TRBJ2-1; D gene ambiguous. The ends were cut back, 0 bases at V and 10 bases at J, with 5 bases in the middle. Germline V gene lookup returns CDR1 SGHNT and CDR2 YYREEE (reference sequence). The CDR3 extends over 11 amino acids. CDR3 DNA: TGTGCCAGCAGCTTGGTTACCGAGCAGTTCTTC. This gives the protein CASSLVTEQFF.

This clone was recorded a few times. The chain uses TRBV11-2 and TRBJ2-7; TRBD2 aligns across 9 bases. The CDR3 covers 16 residues. The V and J ends lost 5 bases and 5 bases, in that order; junction bases with no gene match: 13. The germline gives CDR1 SGHAT, CDR2 FQNNGV. This chain's CDR3 is CASSPDASGIFHEQYF. The CDR3, as DNA: TGTGCCAGCAGCCCGGATGCTAGCGGGATTTTCCACGAGCAGTACTTC.

This clone was recorded once. The chain employs TRBV27 and TRBJ2-1; 7 bases are shared with TRBD2. There are 12 residues in the CDR3. The V gene's germline CDR1 is MNHEY and CDR2 SMNVEV (reference sequence). The trim removed 8 bases at V and 7 bases at J, leaving 5 bases unmatched. The CDR3 nucleotides are TGTGCCAGCGGTTGGGGGGGGAATGAGCAGTTCTTC. It codes for CASGWGGNEQFF.

This sequence joins TRBV27 and TRBJ2-2; maybe TRBD1 (6 bases). V was cut by 3 bases and J by 6 bases, with 11 bases left in between. The V gene's germline CDR1 is MNHEY and CDR2 SMNVEV (reference sequence). The CDR3 totals 14 residues. CDR3 amino acids: CASSFGQYPGELFF. The CDR3 DNA reads TGTGCCAGCAGTTTCGGACAGTACCCCGGGGAGCTGTTTTTT.

V usage is TRBV5-4 and J usage is TRBJ2-3; TRBD2 aligns across 16 bases. Germline V gene sequence: CDR1 SGHNT, CDR2 YYREEE (reference sequence). The CDR3 sequence is 16 residues long. V was clipped by 4 bases and J by 5 bases; unmatched bases: 4. The CDR3 DNA reads TGTGCCAGCAGCCCGGGACTAGCGGGAGGGAAAGATACGCAGTATTTT. Its translation is CASSPGLAGGKDTQYF.

This clone was observed once. This chain connects TRBV7-3 to TRBJ1-1; possible D gene TRBD1, 6 bases. The CDR3 runs 15 residues. The V end lost 2 bases, the J end lost 1 base, and 11 bases lay between the germline ends. From germline, CDR1 is SGHTA and CDR2 FQGTGA. CDR3 in DNA: TGTGCCAGCAGCTTAGCCGGGGGCCAGAACACTGAAGCTTTCTTT. Protein sequence: CASSLAGGQNTEAFF.

Details on this clone: This CDR3 is also generated by other DNA sequences in the sample. J is TRBJ2-5 and V is TRBV5-1; unclear D gene. CDR1 is SGHRS and CDR2 is YFSETQ in the germline V gene. The CDR3 loop spans 10 amino acids. V lost 4 bases and J lost 5, with 3 bases in between. The CDR3 DNA sequence: TGCGCCAGCAGCGGGGAGACCCAGTACTTC. Its translation: CASSGETQYF.

The chain couples TRBV19 to TRBJ2-1, with TRBD2 matching over 10 bases. Germline-derived CDR1 and CDR2 are LNHDA and SQIVND (reference sequence). After removal of 1 base from V and 4 bases from J, the junction contained 4 bases not matched to a gene. This CDR3 region has 16 residues. CDR3 protein: CASSIASGRGYNEQFF. The CDR3 DNA reads as TGTGCCAGTAGTATAGCTAGCGGGAGAGGATACAATGAGCAGTTCTTC.

V usage is TRBV5-6 and J usage is TRBJ2-7; TRBD1 matches 8 bases. Germline V gene data show CDR1 as SGHDT and CDR2 as YYEEEE. The CDR3 covers 16 residues. V was pared by 4 bases and J by 2 bases, with 11 bases of the junction left unmatched. CDR3: CASSIDTDREAYEQYF. CDR3 nucleotide sequence: TGTGCCAGCAGCATTGATACGGACAGGGAAGCCTACGAGCAGTACTTC.

V is TRBV5-1 and J is TRBJ1-4, with D hard to call. V gave up 2 bases and J gave up 3 bases, with 8 bases separating them. CDR1 and CDR2 (germline): SGHRS, YFSETQ. The CDR3 contains 14 residues. In nucleotides, the CDR3 is TGCGCCAGCAGCTTAGGTGGTCCTAATGAAAAACTGTTTTTT. This encodes CASSLGGPNEKLFF.

This chain connects TRBV7-8 to TRBJ2-5, with TRBD2 matching over 7 bases. Germline CDR1 SGHVS, CDR2 FQNEAQ. V lost 1 base to trimming and J lost 5 bases; unmatched junction nucleotides: 4. The CDR3 has 14 residues. The CDR3 region has the DNA TGTGCCAGCAGCTTAGTCCGGGGAGGGGAGACCCAGTACTTC. It codes for CASSLVRGGETQYF.

J is TRBJ2-1 and V is TRBV4-1; D remains unclear. The CDR3 is made up of 11 amino acids. Germline V gene sequence: CDR1 MGHRA, CDR2 YSYEKL. V gave up 4 bases and J gave up 7 bases, with 5 bases separating them. CDR3 sequence reads: CASSPANEQFF. CDR3 bases: TGCGCCAGCAGCCCAGCGAATGAGCAGTTCTTC.

The chain has TRBV2 and TRBJ2-7, with D possibly TRBD2 on 5 matching bases. Trimming stripped 8 bases from V and 2 bases from J, with 10 bases between. The length of the CDR3 is 12 residues. Per the germline V gene, CDR1 is SNHLY and CDR2 is FYNNEI. Here the CDR3 reads CASSGETYEQYF. CDR3 DNA sequence: TGTGCCAGCTCCGGGGAGACCTACGAGCAGTACTTC.

The rearrangement links TRBV5-4 to TRBJ2-1; the D is unclear. V shed 1 base and J shed 8 bases, with 10 bases lying between them. The V gene's germline CDR1 is SGHNT and CDR2 YYREEE (reference sequence). The CDR3 is 13 residues long. In nucleotides, the CDR3 is TGTGCCAGCAGCTTGAGGCTAGACGATGAGCAGTTCTTC. Translated: CASSLRLDDEQFF.

A single count supports this clone. The chain links TRBV5-6 to TRBJ1-2; 7 bases match TRBD1. The length of the CDR3 is 14 residues. J lost 4 bases, V lost 3 bases, and 6 bases had no gene match. Germline V lookup: CDR1 SGHDT, CDR2 YYEEEE. CDR3 loop: CASSYQTGFYGYTF. CDR3 nucleotide sequence: TGTGCCAGCAGCTACCAGACAGGGTTCTATGGCTACACCTTC.

As concerns this clone: Other DNA sequences in the sample encode the same CDR3. The CDR3 nucleotides are TGTGCCAGCAGTTATGGGACAGGGAGCTACGAGCAGTACTTC. This codes for CASSYGTGSYEQYF. V usage is TRBV27 and J usage is TRBJ2-7; 9 bases are shared with TRBD1. The CDR3 runs 14 residues. Germline V gives CDR1 MNHEY, CDR2 SMNVEV (reference sequence). V lost 4 bases and J lost 3; bases outside the gene matches: 4.

In DNA form, the CDR3 reads TGTGCCAGCTGTCGACAGGGTAACGACGAGCAGTACTTC. Translating gives CASCRQGNDEQYF. This chain uses TRBV7-9 with TRBJ2-7; 7 positions agree with TRBD1. Unmatched junction bases numbered 9, after V lost 8 bases and J lost 5 bases. Looked up from germline, CDR1 is SEHNR and CDR2 is FQNEAQ (reference sequence). The CDR3 length is 13 residues.

The genes are TRBV11-2 and TRBJ1-3; TRBD1 matches at 8 bases. V dropped 4 bases and J dropped 4; count of bases not matched to a gene: 9. Germline V gene lookup returns CDR1 SGHAT and CDR2 FQNNGV. CDR3 length: 16 residues. The CDR3 protein is CASSSAQGALGNTIYF. In DNA, the CDR3 is TGTGCCAGCAGCTCGGCCCAGGGGGCGCTGGGAAACACCATATATTTT.

The chain is built from TRBV6-5 and TRBJ2-1, with TRBD2 identical over 8 bases. Germline values: CDR1 MNHEY, CDR2 SVGAGI. This CDR3 comprises 15 residues. V lost 6 bases to trimming and J lost 4 bases; unmatched junction nucleotides: 8. The CDR3 bases are TGTGCCAGCAGCCTCAGCGGGAGCATGTACAATGAGCAGTTCTTC. Amino acids: CASSLSGSMYNEQFF.